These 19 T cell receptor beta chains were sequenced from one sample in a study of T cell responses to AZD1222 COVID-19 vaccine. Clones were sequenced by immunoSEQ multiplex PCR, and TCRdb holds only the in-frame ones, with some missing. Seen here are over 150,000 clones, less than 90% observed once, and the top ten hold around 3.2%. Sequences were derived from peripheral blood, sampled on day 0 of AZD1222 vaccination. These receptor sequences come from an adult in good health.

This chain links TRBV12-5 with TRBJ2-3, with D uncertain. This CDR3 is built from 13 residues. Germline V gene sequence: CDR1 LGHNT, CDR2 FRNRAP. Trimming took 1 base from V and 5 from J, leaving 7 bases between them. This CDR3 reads CASGLAIGDTQYF. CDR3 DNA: TGTGCTAGTGGTTTGGCAATAGGAGATACGCAGTATTTT.

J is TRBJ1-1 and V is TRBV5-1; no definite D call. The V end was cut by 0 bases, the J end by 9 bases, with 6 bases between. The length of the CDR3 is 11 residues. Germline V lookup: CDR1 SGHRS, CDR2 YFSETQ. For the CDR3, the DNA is TGCGCCAGCAGCTTGGGGGCGCAAGCTTTCTTT. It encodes CASSLGAQAFF. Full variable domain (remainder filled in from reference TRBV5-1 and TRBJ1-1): KAGVTQTPRYLIKTRGQQVTLSCSPISGHRSVSWYQQTPGQGLQFLFEYFSETQRNKGNFPGRFSGRQFSNSRSEMNVSTLELGDSALYLCASSLGAQAFFGQGTRLTVV.

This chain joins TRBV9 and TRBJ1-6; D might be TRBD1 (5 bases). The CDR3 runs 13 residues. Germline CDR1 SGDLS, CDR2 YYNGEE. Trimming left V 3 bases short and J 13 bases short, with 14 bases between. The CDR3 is CASSEQGANPLHF. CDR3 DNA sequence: TGTGCCAGCAGCGAGCAGGGCGCAAACCCCCTCCACTTT. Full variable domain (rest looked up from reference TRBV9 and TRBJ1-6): DSGVTQTPKHLITATGQRVTLRCSPRSGDLSVYWYQQSLDQGLQFLIQYYNGEERAKGNILERFSAQQFPDLHSELNLSSLELGDSALYFCASSEQGANPLHFGNGTRLTVT.

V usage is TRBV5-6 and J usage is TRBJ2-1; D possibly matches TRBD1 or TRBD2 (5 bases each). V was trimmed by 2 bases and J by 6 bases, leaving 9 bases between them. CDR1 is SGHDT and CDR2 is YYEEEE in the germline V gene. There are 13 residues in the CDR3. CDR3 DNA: TGTGCCAGCAGCTTCCAGGGACGCAATGAGCAGTTCTTC. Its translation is CASSFQGRNEQFF.

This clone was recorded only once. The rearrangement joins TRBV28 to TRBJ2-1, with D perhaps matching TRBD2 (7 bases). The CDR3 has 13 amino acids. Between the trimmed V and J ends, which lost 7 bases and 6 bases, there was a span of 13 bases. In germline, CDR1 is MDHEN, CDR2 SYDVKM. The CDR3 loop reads CASKGGSINEQFF. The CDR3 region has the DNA TGTGCCAGCAAGGGGGGGTCGATCAATGAGCAGTTCTTC.

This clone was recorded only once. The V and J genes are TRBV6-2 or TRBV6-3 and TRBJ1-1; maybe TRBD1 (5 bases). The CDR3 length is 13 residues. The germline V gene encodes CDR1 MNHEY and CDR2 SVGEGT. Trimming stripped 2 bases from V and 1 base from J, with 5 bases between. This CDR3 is CASSYQGNTEAFF. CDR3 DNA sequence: TGTGCCAGCAGTTACCAGGGGAACACTGAAGCTTTCTTT.

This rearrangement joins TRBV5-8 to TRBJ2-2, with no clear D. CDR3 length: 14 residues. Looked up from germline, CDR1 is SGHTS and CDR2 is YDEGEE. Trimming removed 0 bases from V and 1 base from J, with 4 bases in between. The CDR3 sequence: CASSLAQNTGELFF. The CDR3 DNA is TGTGCCAGCAGCTTGGCTCAGAACACCGGGGAGCTGTTTTTT.

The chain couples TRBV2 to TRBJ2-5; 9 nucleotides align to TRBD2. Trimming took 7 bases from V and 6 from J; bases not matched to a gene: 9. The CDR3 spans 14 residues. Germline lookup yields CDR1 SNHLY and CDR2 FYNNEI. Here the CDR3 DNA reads TGTGCCAGCAAAGAAGGGACTAGCAGGCAGACCCAGTACTTC. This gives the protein CASKEGTSRQTQYF.

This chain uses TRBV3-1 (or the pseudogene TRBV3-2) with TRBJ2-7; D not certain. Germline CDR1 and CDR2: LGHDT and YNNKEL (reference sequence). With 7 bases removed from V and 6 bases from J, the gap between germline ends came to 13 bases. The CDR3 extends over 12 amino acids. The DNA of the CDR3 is TGTGCCAGCACCTCCTCGCCAGGCGAGCAGTACTTC. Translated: CASTSSPGEQYF.

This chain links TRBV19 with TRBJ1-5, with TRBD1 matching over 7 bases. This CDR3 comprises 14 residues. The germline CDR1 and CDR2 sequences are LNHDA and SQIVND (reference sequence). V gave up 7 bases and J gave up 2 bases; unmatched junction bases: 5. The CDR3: CASTFGQGNQPQHF. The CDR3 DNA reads TGTGCCAGTACCTTCGGACAGGGCAATCAGCCCCAGCATTTT. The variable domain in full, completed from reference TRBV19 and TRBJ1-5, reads DGGITQSPKYLFRKEGQNVTLSCEQNLNHDAMYWYRQDPGQGLRLIYYSQIVNDFQKGDIAEGYSVSREKKESFPLTVTSAQKNPTAFYLCASTFGQGNQPQHFGDGTRLSIL.

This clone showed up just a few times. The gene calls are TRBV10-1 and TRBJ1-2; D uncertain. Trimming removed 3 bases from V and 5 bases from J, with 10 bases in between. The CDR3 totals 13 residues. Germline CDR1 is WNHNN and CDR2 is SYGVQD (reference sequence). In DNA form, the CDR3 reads TGCGCCAGCAGTGAAGGTCCGAGTTATGGCTACACCTTC. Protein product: CASSEGPSYGYTF.

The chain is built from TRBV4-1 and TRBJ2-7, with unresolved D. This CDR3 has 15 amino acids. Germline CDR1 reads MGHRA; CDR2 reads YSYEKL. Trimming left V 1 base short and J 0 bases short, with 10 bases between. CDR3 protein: CASSQVPGASYEQYF. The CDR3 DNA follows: TGCGCCAGCAGCCAAGTTCCAGGAGCCTCCTACGAGCAGTACTTC.

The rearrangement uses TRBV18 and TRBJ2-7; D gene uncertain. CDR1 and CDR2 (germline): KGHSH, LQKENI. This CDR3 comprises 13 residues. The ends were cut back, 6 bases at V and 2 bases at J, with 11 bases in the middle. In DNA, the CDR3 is TGTGCCAGCTCGCCTGACACCACCTACGAGCAGTACTTC. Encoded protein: CASSPDTTYEQYF.

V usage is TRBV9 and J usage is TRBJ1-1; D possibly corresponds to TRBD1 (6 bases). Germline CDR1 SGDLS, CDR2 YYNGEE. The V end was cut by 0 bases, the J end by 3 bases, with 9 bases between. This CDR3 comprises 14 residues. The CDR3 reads CASSVEQGYTEAFF. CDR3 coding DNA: TGTGCCAGCAGCGTAGAACAGGGATACACTGAAGCTTTCTTT.

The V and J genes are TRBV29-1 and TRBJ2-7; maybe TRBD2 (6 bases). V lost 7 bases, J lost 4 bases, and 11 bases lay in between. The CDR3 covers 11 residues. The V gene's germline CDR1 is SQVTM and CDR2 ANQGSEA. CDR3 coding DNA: TGCAGCGCCGGGGGAGGTTACGAGCAGTACTTC. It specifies CSAGGGYEQYF.

The CDR3 DNA reads as TGCGCCAGCAGCCAAAACACAGCGAACACCGGGGAGCTGTTTTTT. Encoded protein: CASSQNTANTGELFF. The chain links TRBV4-1 to TRBJ2-2, with unresolved D. CDR1 is MGHRA, CDR2 YSYEKL, per germline. The V gene lost 2 bases and the J gene lost 0 bases, with 7 bases spanning the gap. This CDR3 is 15 amino acids long.

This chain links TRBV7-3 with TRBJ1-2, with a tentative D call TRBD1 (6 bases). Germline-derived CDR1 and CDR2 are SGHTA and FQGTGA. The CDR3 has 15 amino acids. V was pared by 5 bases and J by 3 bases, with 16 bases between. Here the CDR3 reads CASSLGTPNHYGYTF. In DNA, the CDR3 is TGTGCCAGCAGCCTCGGGACACCGAACCACTATGGCTACACCTTC. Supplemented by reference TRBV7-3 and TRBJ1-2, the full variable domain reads GAGVSQTPSNKVTEKGKYVELRCDPISGHTALYWYRQSLGQGPEFLIYFQGTGAADDSGLPNDRFFAVRPEGSVSTLKIQRTERGDSAVYLCASSLGTPNHYGYTFGSGTRLTVV.

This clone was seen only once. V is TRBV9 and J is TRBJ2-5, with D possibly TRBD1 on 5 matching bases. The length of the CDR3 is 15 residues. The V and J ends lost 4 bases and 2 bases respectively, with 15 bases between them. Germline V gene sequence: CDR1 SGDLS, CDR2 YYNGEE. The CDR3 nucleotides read TGTGCCAGCAGCACCTTGGCAGGGCCTCAAGAGACCCAGTACTTC. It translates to CASSTLAGPQETQYF.

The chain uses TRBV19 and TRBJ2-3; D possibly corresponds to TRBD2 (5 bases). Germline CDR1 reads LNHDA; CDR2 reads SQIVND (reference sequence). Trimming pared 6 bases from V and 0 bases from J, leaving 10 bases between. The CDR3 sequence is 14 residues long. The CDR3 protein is CASRPRGSTDTQYF. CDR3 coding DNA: TGTGCCAGTAGGCCCCGGGGTAGCACAGATACGCAGTATTTT.